Presented here are 27 T cell receptor beta chains from one specimen sequenced in a study of post-analysis software for immune sequencing data (dated by TCRdb to about 2015). The library was built by means of PCR. Sequenced using an Illumina HiSeq 2500. To reduce PCR and sequencing biases, unique molecular identifiers were incorporated into the TCR beta cDNA libraries. The public reads were quality trimmed at Q25 with fastp and then assembled into clones with MiXCR by TCRdb, keeping productive beta chains. Entries are consolidated by CDR3 protein sequence, retaining the most common genes and DNA. The sample table lists about 760,000 distinct CDR3 sequences, just under 30% of them with a count of one. The ten largest clones capture around 0.55% of the sample. No antigens are known for them. Broad study findings and their caveats: Significantly higher frequencies in patients than in controls were found for roughly 5 TRBV segments, including TRBV5-6, TRBV5-1 and TRBV20-1.

The sequenced sample was blood. The receptors were sampled from a girl between 5 and 17 years old with multiple sclerosis.

This chain links TRBV14 with TRBJ2-5, with 8 bases matching TRBD2. CDR1 and CDR2 from the germline V gene are SGHDN and FVKESK. This CDR3 is 15 amino acids long. The V segment lost 4 bases and the J segment 5 bases; nucleotides outside the gene matches: 9. CDR3 sequence (DNA): TGTGCCAGCAGCCGACGGTCCTCGGGGGGGGAGACCCAGTACTTC. Amino acids: CASSRRSSGGETQYF.

This chain links TRBV20-1 with TRBJ1-4; D unclear. This CDR3 contains 13 residues. Deletions cut 1 base from V and 8 bases from J, with 11 bases between. Germline values: CDR1 DFQATT, CDR2 SNEGSKA (reference sequence). CDR3 amino acids: CSARVVGREKLFF. The DNA for the CDR3 is TGCAGTGCTAGAGTGGTTGGAAGGGAAAAACTGTTTTTT.

In its sample, this clonotype was seen a few times. The chain links TRBV12-3 or TRBV12-4 to TRBJ2-7; D is unclear. This CDR3 has 12 amino acids. V lost 5 bases and J 3 bases, leaving 8 bases between the germline ends. The CDR3 loop reads CASSTTSYEQYF. The CDR3 bases are TGTGCCAGCAGTACTACCAGCTACGAGCAGTACTTC.

The gene calls are TRBV27 and TRBJ2-1; 9 nucleotides line up with TRBD2. Trimming removed 5 bases from V and 15 bases from J; junction bases left unmatched: 8. The CDR3 covers 12 residues. Germline CDR1 and CDR2: MNHEY and SMNVEV (reference sequence). This CDR3 reads CASSVGGAGGFF. The CDR3 bases are TGTGCCAGCAGTGTCGGAGGAGCGGGGGGGTTCTTC.

V and J are TRBV9 and TRBJ2-1; unclear D gene. With 1 base removed from V and 7 bases from J, the gap between germline ends came to 18 bases. The CDR3 is made up of 16 amino acids. The germline gives CDR1 SGDLS, CDR2 YYNGEE. The CDR3 region has the DNA TGTGCCAGCAGCGTAACGGTTGATCCCTACCAGAATGAGCAGTTCTTC. This translates into CASSVTVDPYQNEQFF. Drawing the rest from reference TRBV9 and TRBJ2-1, the complete variable domain is DSGVTQTPKHLITATGQRVTLRCSPRSGDLSVYWYQQSLDQGLQFLIQYYNGEERAKGNILERFSAQQFPDLHSELNLSSLELGDSALYFCASSVTVDPYQNEQFFGPGTRLTVL.

This clonotype occurred a few times. This chain uses TRBV2 with TRBJ2-1, with 13 bases lining up with TRBD2. There are 15 residues in the CDR3. Trimming removed 5 bases from V and 8 bases from J; junction bases left unmatched: 6. The germline V gene has CDR1 SNHLY and CDR2 FYNNEI. The CDR3 coding sequence is TGTGCCAGCAGTCGACTAGCGGGGGGAGAAGATGAGCAGTTCTTC. Its protein product is CASSRLAGGEDEQFF.

CDR3 in amino acids: CASSLKPSGLISQYF. Here the CDR3 DNA reads TGTGCCAGCAGCCTAAAACCTAGCGGTCTGATTAGCCAGTACTTC. The chain uses TRBV6-5 and TRBJ2-5; TRBD2 agrees at 7 bases. Germline-derived CDR1 and CDR2 are MNHEY and SVGAGI. This CDR3 is built from 15 residues. Trimming removed 6 bases from V and 10 bases from J; junction bases left unmatched: 17.

The rearrangement links TRBV6-1 to TRBJ2-5; D gene unclear. The J call may be faulty, since TRBJ2-1 better matches the DNA end. The V gene's germline CDR1 is MNHNS and CDR2 SASEGT. The CDR3 has 17 amino acids. The CDR3 sequence: CASKSLELSASQETQFF. In DNA, the CDR3 is TGTGCCAGCAAATCTTTGGAGCTCTCGGCCTCTCAAGAGACCCAGTTCTTC.

The chain recombines TRBV13 with TRBJ2-7; 10 bases map to TRBD2. Germline trimming cut 5 bases from V and 4 bases from J; bases unmatched to any gene: 8. The CDR3 has 15 residues. Germline-derived CDR1 and CDR2 are PRHDT and FYEKMQ (reference sequence). The CDR3 nucleotides read TGTGCCAGCAGCAGGACCGGACTAGCGGAGTACGAGCAGTACTTC. Translating gives CASSRTGLAEYEQYF. Drawing the rest from reference TRBV13 and TRBJ2-7, the complete variable domain is AAGVIQSPRHLIKEKRETATLKCYPIPRHDTVYWYQQGPGQDPQFLISFYEKMQSDKGSIPDRFSAQQFSDYHSELNMSSLELGDSALYFCASSRTGLAEYEQYFGPGTRLTVT.

J is TRBJ2-4 and V is TRBV7-2, with D perhaps being TRBD1 or TRBD2 (5 bases each). The CDR3 is 15 amino acids. The germline CDR1 and CDR2 sequences are SGHTA and FQGNSA. Trimming cost V 1 base and J 1 base, with 8 bases left between them. CDR3 sequence (DNA): TGTGCCAGCAGCTTAGGGGGGTTCGCCAAAAACATTCAGTACTTC. Translated: CASSLGGFAKNIQYF.

V is TRBV12-3 or TRBV12-4 and J is TRBJ2-7; TRBD1 matches at 12 bases. The length of the CDR3 is 16 residues. After removal of 3 bases from V and 3 bases from J, the junction contained 6 bases not matched to a gene. Written as DNA, the CDR3 is TGTGCCAGCAGTTTCTGGGACAGGGGGCCCTTCTACGAGCAGTACTTC. This translates into CASSFWDRGPFYEQYF.

The chain uses TRBV27 and TRBJ2-1; D is perhaps TRBD1 (5 bases). Germline V CDR1 and CDR2: MNHEY, SMNVEV (reference sequence). V lost 5 bases and J 0 bases, leaving 11 bases between the germline ends. The CDR3 extends over 15 amino acids. In nucleotides, the CDR3 is TGTGCCAGCAGTCTAGGGGTGCCCTCCTACAATGAGCAGTTCTTC. Protein: CASSLGVPSYNEQFF.

In DNA, the CDR3 is TGTGCCAGCAGGGGGGCGAATAATGAAAAACTGTTTTTT. Its translation is CASRGANNEKLFF. The chain employs TRBV3-1 and TRBJ1-4; perhaps TRBD1 as D (6 bases). The germline V gene has CDR1 LGHDT and CDR2 YNNKEL (reference sequence). The V and J ends lost 6 bases and 4 bases respectively, with 9 bases between them. The CDR3 totals 13 residues.

In its sample, this clonotype was seen a few times. V is TRBV18 and J is TRBJ2-7, with D tentatively TRBD1 (8 bases). Germline loops: CDR1 KGHSH, CDR2 LQKENI. The CDR3 covers 16 residues. The ends were cut back, 2 bases at V and 3 bases at J, with 17 bases in the middle. Written as DNA, the CDR3 is TGTGCCAGCTCACCAGAGGACAGGGAGGGAGTCTACGAGCAGTACTTC. Its protein product is CASSPEDREGVYEQYF.

The sample holds one count of this clonotype. V usage is TRBV20-1 and J usage is TRBJ1-1, with a weak D call TRBD1 (5 bases). The V and J ends lost 4 bases and 10 bases respectively, with 16 bases between them. The germline gives CDR1 DFQATT, CDR2 SNEGSKA (reference sequence). The CDR3 is 12 residues long. In DNA, the CDR3 is TGCAGTGCTATCCTCTGGCAGGGACGAGCTTTCTTT. This encodes CSAILWQGRAFF.

The V call is TRBV29-1, the J call TRBJ1-1, with 7 positions matching TRBD1. The V segment lost 3 bases and the J segment 4 bases; nucleotides outside the gene matches: 5. CDR1 and CDR2 (germline): SQVTM, ANQGSEA. This CDR3 is 13 amino acids long. CDR3: CSVESAGGTEAFF. CDR3 bases: TGCAGCGTTGAGTCGGCAGGGGGCACTGAAGCTTTCTTT.

In its sample, this clonotype was seen a few times. This rearrangement joins TRBV28 to TRBJ2-7; possibly TRBD1 for D (5 bases). This CDR3 has 14 residues. The germline V and J ends were trimmed by 7 bases and 5 bases, with 18 bases remaining between them. Germline CDR1 and CDR2: MDHEN and SYDVKM. CDR3 protein: CASTVWGGSDEQYF. The CDR3 bases are TGTGCCAGCACAGTTTGGGGCGGCAGCGACGAGCAGTACTTC.

The chain carries TRBV6-2 or TRBV6-3 and TRBJ2-7; D might be TRBD2 (6 bases). This CDR3 has 15 amino acids. Germline V CDR1 and CDR2: MNHEY, SVGEGT. The V and J ends lost 6 bases and 0 bases respectively, with 15 bases between them. The CDR3 nucleotides are TGTGCCAGCAGAAAGGCCCGGGGGACCTCCTACGAGCAGTACTTC. Encoded protein: CASRKARGTSYEQYF.

V gene TRBV20-1 combines with J gene TRBJ1-2; D remains unclear. The V end was cut by 0 bases, the J end by 6 bases, with 14 bases between. Germline CDR1 is DFQATT and CDR2 is SNEGSKA (reference sequence). This CDR3 is built from 14 residues. The CDR3: CSARDEAGGNGYTF. CDR3 coding DNA: TGCAGTGCTAGAGATGAGGCGGGAGGGAATGGCTACACCTTC.

This clonotype was picked up a small number of times. CDR3 residues: CSVERVAGGGEQYF. CDR3 bases: TGCAGCGTTGAAAGGGTAGCGGGAGGGGGCGAGCAGTACTTC. V and J are TRBV29-1 and TRBJ2-7; 11 nucleotides agree with TRBD2. Per the germline V gene, CDR1 is SQVTM and CDR2 is ANQGSEA. V gave up 2 bases and J gave up 6 bases; unmatched junction bases: 6. The length of the CDR3 is 14 residues.

V usage is TRBV7-2 and J usage is TRBJ1-2; perhaps TRBD1 as D (5 bases). This CDR3 comprises 15 residues. Germline CDR1 and CDR2: SGHTA and FQGNSA. V lost 0 bases and J lost 6, with 14 bases in between. CDR3 sequence reads: CASSLAAGYKDGYTF. CDR3 coding DNA: TGTGCCAGCAGCTTAGCGGCAGGGTATAAGGATGGCTACACCTTC. Full variable domain (missing parts from reference TRBV7-2 and TRBJ1-2): GAGVSQSPSNKVTEKGKDVELRCDPISGHTALYWYRQSLGQGLEFLIYFQGNSAPDKSGLPSDRFSAERTGGSVSTLTIQRTQQEDSAVYLCASSLAAGYKDGYTFGSGTRLTVV.

V usage is TRBV2 and J usage is TRBJ2-1; the match to TRBD2 covers 10 bases. The CDR3 totals 14 residues. V lost 6 bases, J lost 5 bases, and 4 bases stayed unmatched. Germline V gene data show CDR1 as SNHLY and CDR2 as FYNNEI. CDR3 nucleotide sequence: TGTGCCAGCAGGCGGCTAGCGGGGGACAATGAGCAGTTCTTC. Translating it yields CASRRLAGDNEQFF.

This clonotype showed up just a few times. The DNA of the CDR3 is TGTGCCAGCAGCCGAACCCATGGGGATACGCAGTATTTT. It codes for CASSRTHGDTQYF. The V and J genes are TRBV28 and TRBJ2-3; D remains unclear. Germline V lookup: CDR1 MDHEN, CDR2 SYDVKM. V lost 6 bases, J lost 6 bases, and 13 bases lay in between. The CDR3 totals 13 residues.

This clonotype was seen more than once but under ten times. A junction boundary mismatches the germline segment, possibly from a read error. The chain links TRBV27 to TRBJ2-5, with 12 nucleotides matching TRBD2. The CDR3 covers 17 residues. The germline CDR1 and CDR2 sequences are MNHEY and SMNVEV (reference sequence). CDR3 bases: TGTGCCTGCAGTTTATTGGGACTAGCGGGTCCGCAAGAGACCCAGTACTTC. This sequence encodes CACSLLGLAGPQETQYF.

This clonotype has only a few counts. V is TRBV7-2 and J is TRBJ2-7, with 8 bases identical to TRBD1. V lost 4 bases and J lost 2; bases outside the gene matches: 1. CDR1 SGHTA and CDR2 FQGNSA come from the germline V gene. The CDR3 extends over 13 amino acids. The CDR3 sequence is CASSWTGPYEQYF. The CDR3 DNA follows: TGTGCCAGCAGCTGGACAGGGCCCTACGAGCAGTACTTC.

This clonotype came up a few times. V and J are TRBV20-1 and TRBJ1-1; a possible D gene is TRBD1 (5 bases). Germline loops: CDR1 DFQATT, CDR2 SNEGSKA (reference sequence). The CDR3 sequence is 13 residues long. Trimming removed 5 bases at V and 6 bases at J, with 16 bases between. CDR3 nucleotides: TGCAGTGCTCGTGACAGCGTGGTCGCTGAAGCTTTCTTT. Amino acids: CSARDSVVAEAFF.

The chain carries TRBV5-5 and TRBJ2-1, with 9 bases fitting TRBD1. This CDR3 comprises 14 residues. The germline V gene has CDR1 SGHKS and CDR2 YYEKEE (reference sequence). V dropped 4 bases and J dropped 7; count of bases not matched to a gene: 6. CDR3 in amino acids: CASSPGQGKNEQFF. The DNA of the CDR3 is TGTGCCAGCAGCCCAGGACAGGGGAAAAATGAGCAGTTCTTC.